The rows below give T cell receptor beta chains drawn from one sample of a study of human T cells and chemical hapten exposure. From the RACE reads, TCRdb called clonotypes with MiXCR, one entry per CDR3 protein. In the table there are approximately 400,000 distinct CDR3 sequences, 5.1% of which are singletons. The starting material was whole blood, obtained in connection with sensitization to the hapten diphenylcyclopropenone (DPC). The receptors originated from a woman in her 50s with alopecia areata. Some clones in this sample may be carry-over from other donors' samples. Each CDR3 is given with its conserved first and last residue. The D gene is left open where the match is weak. Part of the rows lack a size; the others show once, few, many or a class for expanded clones.

j_gene | abundance | v_gene | d_gene | CDR3aa | CDR3nt
TRBJ2-3 | many | TRBV6-2/TRBV6-3 | TRBD2 | CASSYGAGEGDTQYF | TGTGCCAGCAGTTACGGCGCGGGAGAAGGAGATACGCAGTATTTT
TRBJ2-2 | many | TRBV20-1 | TRBD2 | CSAPTSGSAAGELFF | TGCAGTGCTCCGACTAGCGGGAGTGCAGCCGGGGAGCTGTTTTTT
TRBJ2-3 | many | TRBV9 | - | CASSAWNIADNTDTQYF | TGTGCCAGCAGCGCCTGGAATATAGCGGATAACACAGATACGCAGTATTTT
TRBJ2-3 | - | TRBV6-5 | - | CASSYMGTDTQYF | TGTGCCAGCAGTTACATGGGGACAGATACGCAGTATTTT
TRBJ1-2 | many | TRBV28 | - | CASIRAGGGYTF | TGTGCCAGTATTAGGGCCGGAGGGGGCTACACCTTC
TRBJ2-3 | - | TRBV30 | - | CALGGASTDTQYF | TGTGCCCTGGGGGGGGCCAGCACAGATACGCAGTATTTT
TRBJ2-1 | many | TRBV24-1 | - | CATSHRASLNEQFF | TGTGCCACCAGCCACCGGGCCAGCCTTAATGAGCAGTTCTTC
TRBJ2-5 | few | TRBV27 | TRBD2 | CASSGLADLEAQYF | TGTGCCAGCAGCGGACTAGCGGACCTCGAGGCCCAGTACTTC
TRBJ2-7 | many | TRBV5-1 | - | CASSLDPAGNYEQYF | TGCGCCAGCAGCTTGGACCCCGCCGGGAACTACGAGCAGTACTTC
TRBJ2-7 | few | TRBV2 | - | CASSEVPGAGYEQYF | TGTGCCAGCAGTGAAGTCCCGGGGGCAGGCTACGAGCAGTACTTC